These 11 T cell receptor beta chains originate from one sample sequenced in a study of regulatory T cells in long-lasting Graves disease. Indicated time point: persistent/refractory GD, antithyroid drugs over 5 years with positive TRAb. TCR sequences were obtained from RNA taken from PBMCs. Sequencing libraries for TCR beta were prepared with iRepertoire HTBI primers and Arm-PCR of CDR3 regions. TCRdb independently ran MiXCR on the multiplex PCR reads; one entry per CDR3 protein. Of about 660,000 distinct CDR3 sequences listed, 30% are singletons. Sample: peripheral blood mononuclear cells (PBMCs), taken when the disease was refractory, from a patient treated with antithyroid drugs. The receptor set was obtained from a female donor with Graves disease.

The chain joins TRBV6-1 to TRBJ2-5; D perhaps matches TRBD2 (6 bases). The CDR3 has 13 residues. Per the germline V gene, CDR1 is MNHNS and CDR2 is SASEGT. V was trimmed by 8 bases and J by 2 bases, leaving 12 bases between them. The CDR3 coding sequence is TGTGCCAGCCACTTGACTAGACAAGAGACCCAGTACTTC. Its translation is CASHLTRQETQYF.

The J gene is TRBJ2-7, the V gene TRBV20-1; tentatively, D is TRBD2 (5 bases). Trimming removed 6 bases at V and 12 bases at J, with 18 bases between. The CDR3 spans 11 residues. Germline V lookup: CDR1 DFQATT, CDR2 SNEGSKA (reference sequence). CDR3 DNA: TGCAGTGCGGGAGAAGACCGAATGGGGTACTTC. It specifies CSAGEDRMGYF.

This clonotype has ten or more counts. The chain carries TRBV15 and TRBJ2-7; D not certain. The V end was cut by 5 bases, the J end by 0 bases, with 11 bases between. Germline V gene lookup returns CDR1 LNHNV and CDR2 YYDKDF (reference sequence). There are 14 residues in the CDR3. The CDR3 DNA follows: TGTGCCACCAGCTTAGGGTCCCTCTCCTACGAGCAGTACTTC. Translating gives CATSLGSLSYEQYF.

In its sample, this clonotype was seen once. J is TRBJ2-7 and V is TRBV2; TRBD1 might be the D (5 bases). Trimming stripped 3 bases from V and 5 bases from J, with 17 bases between. In germline, CDR1 is SNHLY, CDR2 FYNNEI. The CDR3 sequence is 15 residues long. The CDR3 nucleotides read TGTGCCAGCAGTGATATTGTGGACAAGCCGAACGAGCAGTACTTC. This codes for CASSDIVDKPNEQYF. The complete variable domain, with remaining parts taken from reference TRBV2 and TRBJ2-7, reads EPEVTQTPSHQVTQMGQEVILRCVPISNHLYFYWYRQILGQKVEFLVSFYNNEISEKSEIFDDQFSVERPDGSNFTLKIRSTKLEDSAMYFCASSDIVDKPNEQYFGPGTRLTVT.

This clonotype was counted only a few times. The chain links TRBV5-1 to TRBJ2-6, with 11 nucleotides matching TRBD2. In germline, CDR1 is SGHRS, CDR2 YFSETQ. This CDR3 has 19 residues. V gave up 0 bases and J gave up 2 bases; unmatched junction bases: 7. The CDR3 nucleotides read TGCGCCAGCAGCTTGGCCGGTCTAGCGGGAGGAACTGGGGCCAACGTCCTGACTTTC. This codes for CASSLAGLAGGTGANVLTF.

This sequence joins TRBV6-5 and TRBJ2-2; D uncertain. The CDR3 covers 12 residues. With 1 base removed from V and 6 bases from J, the gap between germline ends came to 3 bases. The germline CDR1 and CDR2 sequences are MNHEY and SVGAGI. The CDR3 spells CASSYWAGELFF. In DNA, the CDR3 is TGTGCCAGCAGTTACTGGGCCGGGGAGCTGTTTTTT.

This clonotype was seen many times. The V and J genes are TRBV11-2 and TRBJ2-7, with TRBD2 matching over 7 bases. J gave up 2 bases and V 1 base, and 5 bases lay outside the gene matches. The germline V gene encodes CDR1 SGHAT and CDR2 FQNNGV. The CDR3 sequence is 15 residues long. The CDR3 is CASSLGPTSAYEQYF. For the CDR3, the DNA is TGTGCCAGCAGCTTAGGGCCTACTAGCGCCTACGAGCAGTACTTC. Full variable domain (rest looked up from reference TRBV11-2 and TRBJ2-7): EAGVAQSPRYKIIEKRQSVAFWCNPISGHATLYWYQQILGQGPKLLIQFQNNGVVDDSQLPKDRFSAERLKGVDSTLKIQPAKLEDSAVYLCASSLGPTSAYEQYFGPGTRLTVT.

This clonotype was counted only a few times. The chain joins TRBV5-1 to TRBJ2-7; 9 nucleotides align to TRBD1. Germline lookup yields CDR1 SGHRS and CDR2 YFSETQ. V was pared by 7 bases and J by 1 base, with 12 bases of the junction left unmatched. This CDR3 contains 16 residues. The CDR3 protein is CASSPTPGTGSYEQYF. The CDR3 DNA sequence: TGCGCCAGCTCCCCTACCCCCGGGACAGGGTCCTACGAGCAGTACTTC.

The rearrangement links TRBV27 to TRBJ1-4; possibly TRBD1 for D (6 bases). Germline V gene lookup returns CDR1 MNHEY and CDR2 SMNVEV (reference sequence). This CDR3 is built from 13 residues. V gave up 4 bases and J gave up 8 bases, with 11 bases separating them. CDR3 protein: CASSSDSYEKLFF. The DNA for the CDR3 is TGTGCCAGCAGTTCGGACAGTTACGAAAAACTGTTTTTT.

This clonotype was seen only a few times. V usage is TRBV7-9 and J usage is TRBJ1-2; D gene unclear. From germline, CDR1 is SEHNR and CDR2 FQNEAQ (reference sequence). This CDR3 region has 13 residues. Trimming pared 2 bases from V and 5 bases from J, leaving 9 bases between. The CDR3 coding sequence is TGTGCCAGCAGCTTATTGCTCCCGTATGGCTACACCTTC. This sequence encodes CASSLLLPYGYTF.

This clonotype has more than one count but fewer than ten. The chain couples TRBV29-1 to TRBJ1-2; TRBD1 agrees at 9 bases. Germline trimming cut 4 bases from V and 6 bases from J; bases unmatched to any gene: 3. Germline V gene lookup returns CDR1 SQVTM and CDR2 ANQGSEA. This CDR3 region has 12 residues. Here the CDR3 reads CSVVQGAHGYTF. DNA for the CDR3: TGCAGCGTTGTACAGGGGGCCCATGGCTACACCTTC.